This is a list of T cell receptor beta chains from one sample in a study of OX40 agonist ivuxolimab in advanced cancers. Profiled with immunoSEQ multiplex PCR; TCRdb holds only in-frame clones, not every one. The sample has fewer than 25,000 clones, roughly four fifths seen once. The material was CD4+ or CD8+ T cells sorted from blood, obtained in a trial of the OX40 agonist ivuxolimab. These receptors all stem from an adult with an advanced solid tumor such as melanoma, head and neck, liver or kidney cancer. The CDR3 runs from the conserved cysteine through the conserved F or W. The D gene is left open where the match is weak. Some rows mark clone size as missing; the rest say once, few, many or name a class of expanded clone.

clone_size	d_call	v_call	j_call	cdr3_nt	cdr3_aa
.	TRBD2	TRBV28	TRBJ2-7	TGTGCCAGCAGTTTGGGGGGGAGCTCCTACGAGCAGTACTTC	CASSLGGSSYEQYF
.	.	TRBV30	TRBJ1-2	TGTGCCTGGAGTTTATGGGTCCAGACAGCTAACTATGGCTACACCTTC	CAWSLWVQTANYGYTF
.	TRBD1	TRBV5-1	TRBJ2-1	TGCGCCAGCAGCGACCGGGACAGGGGTTACAATGAGCAGTTCTTC	CASSDRDRGYNEQFF
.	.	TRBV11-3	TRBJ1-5	TGTGCCAGCAGCTTAGGGCAGAATCAGCCCCAGCATTTT	CASSLGQNQPQHF
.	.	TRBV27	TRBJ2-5	TGTGCCAGCAGGAAACAGGGAAACCAAGAGACCCAGTACTTC	CASRKQGNQETQYF
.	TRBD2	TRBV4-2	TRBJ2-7	TGTGCCAGCAGCCAAGATTCCCCATGGGCGGGAGAGACCTACGAGCAGTACTTC	CASSQDSPWAGETYEQYF
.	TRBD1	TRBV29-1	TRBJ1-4	TGCAGCGTACTACAGGGGCTCTCTGAAAAACTGTTTTTT	CSVLQGLSEKLFF
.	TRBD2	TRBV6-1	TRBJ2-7	TGTGCCAGCAGAGCCGGGACTAGCGGGATCTACGAGCAGTACTTC	CASRAGTSGIYEQYF
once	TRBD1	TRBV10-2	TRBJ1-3	TGCGCCAGCAGTGAGTTCGGGACAGCTTATCATTTCTCTGGAAACACCATATATTTT	CASSEFGTAYHFSGNTIYF
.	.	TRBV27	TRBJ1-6	TGTGCCAGCAGTTCAAAGATCCCGGGCCTTAATTCACCCCTCCACTTT	CASSSKIPGLNSPLHF